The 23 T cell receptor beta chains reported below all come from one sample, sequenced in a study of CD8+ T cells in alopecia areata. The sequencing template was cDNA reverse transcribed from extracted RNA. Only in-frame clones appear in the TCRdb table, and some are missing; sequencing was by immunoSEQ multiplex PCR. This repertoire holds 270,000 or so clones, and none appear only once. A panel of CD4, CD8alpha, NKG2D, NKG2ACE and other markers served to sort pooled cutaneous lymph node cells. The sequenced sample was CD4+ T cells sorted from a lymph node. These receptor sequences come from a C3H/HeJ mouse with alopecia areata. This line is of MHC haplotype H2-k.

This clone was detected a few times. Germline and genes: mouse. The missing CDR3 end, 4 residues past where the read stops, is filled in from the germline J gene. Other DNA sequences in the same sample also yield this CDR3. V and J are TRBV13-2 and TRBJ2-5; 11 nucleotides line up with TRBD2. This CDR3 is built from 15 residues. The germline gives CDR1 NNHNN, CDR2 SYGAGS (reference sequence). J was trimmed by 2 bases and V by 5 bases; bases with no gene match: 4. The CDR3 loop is CASGPTGGAQDTQYF. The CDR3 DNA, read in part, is TGTGCCAGCGGACCCACTGGGGGGGCCCAAGAC.

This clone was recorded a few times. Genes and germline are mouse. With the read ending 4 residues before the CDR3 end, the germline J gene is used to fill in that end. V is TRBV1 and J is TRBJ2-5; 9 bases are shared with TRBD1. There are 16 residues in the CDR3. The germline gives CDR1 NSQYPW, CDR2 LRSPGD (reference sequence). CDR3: CTCSAPLSQGADTQYF. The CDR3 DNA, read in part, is TGCACCTGCAGTGCCCCTCTCTCACAGGGGGCGGAC.

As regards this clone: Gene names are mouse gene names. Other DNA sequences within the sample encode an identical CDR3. The CDR3 bases that were read are TGTGCCAGCAGCCCCGACAGGGGTAACTATGCT. Encoded protein: CASSPDRGNYA. The complete CDR3 reads CASSPDRGNYAEQFF. The V and J genes are TRBV13-3 and TRBJ2-1, with TRBD1 matching over 8 bases. The CDR3 end lies 4 residues beyond the end of the read and is filled in from the germline J gene. The V segment lost 5 bases and the J segment 0 bases; nucleotides outside the gene matches: 4. The CDR3 has 15 amino acids. Germline V gives CDR1 NNHDY, CDR2 SYVADS.

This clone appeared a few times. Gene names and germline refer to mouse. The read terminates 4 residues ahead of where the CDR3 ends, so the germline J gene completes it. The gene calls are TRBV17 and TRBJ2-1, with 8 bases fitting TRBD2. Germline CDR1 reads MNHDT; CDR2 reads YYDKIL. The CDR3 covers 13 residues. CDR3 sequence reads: CASSRGGRAEQFF. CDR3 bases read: TGTGCTAGCAGTAGGGGGGGGCGGGCT.

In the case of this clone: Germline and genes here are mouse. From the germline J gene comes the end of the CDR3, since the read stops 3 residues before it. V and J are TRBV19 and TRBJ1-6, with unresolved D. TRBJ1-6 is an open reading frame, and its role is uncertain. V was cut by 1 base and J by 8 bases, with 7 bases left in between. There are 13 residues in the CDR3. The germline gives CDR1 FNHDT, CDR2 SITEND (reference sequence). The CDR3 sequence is CASSIQKHSPLYF. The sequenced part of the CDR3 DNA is TGTGCCAGCAGTATACAGAAGCATTCGCCC.

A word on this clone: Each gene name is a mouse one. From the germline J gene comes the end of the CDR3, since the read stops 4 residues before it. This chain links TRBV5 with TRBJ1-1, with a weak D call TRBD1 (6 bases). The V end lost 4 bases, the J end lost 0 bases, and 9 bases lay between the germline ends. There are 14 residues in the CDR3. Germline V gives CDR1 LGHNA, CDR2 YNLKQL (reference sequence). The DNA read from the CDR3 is TGTGCCAGCAGCCTACAGGGTTCAAACACA. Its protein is CASSLQGSNT. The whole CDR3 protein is CASSLQGSNTEVFF.

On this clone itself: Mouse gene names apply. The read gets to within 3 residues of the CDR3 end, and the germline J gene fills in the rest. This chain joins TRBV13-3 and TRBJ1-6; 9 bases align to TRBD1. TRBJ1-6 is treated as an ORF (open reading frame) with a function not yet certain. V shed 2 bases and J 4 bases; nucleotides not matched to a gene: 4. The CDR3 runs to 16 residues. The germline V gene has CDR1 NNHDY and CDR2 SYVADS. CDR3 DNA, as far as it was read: TGTGCCAGCAGTGAGGAGACAGGGGGTTATAATTCGCCC. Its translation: CASSEETGGYNSP. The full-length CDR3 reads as CASSEETGGYNSPLYF.

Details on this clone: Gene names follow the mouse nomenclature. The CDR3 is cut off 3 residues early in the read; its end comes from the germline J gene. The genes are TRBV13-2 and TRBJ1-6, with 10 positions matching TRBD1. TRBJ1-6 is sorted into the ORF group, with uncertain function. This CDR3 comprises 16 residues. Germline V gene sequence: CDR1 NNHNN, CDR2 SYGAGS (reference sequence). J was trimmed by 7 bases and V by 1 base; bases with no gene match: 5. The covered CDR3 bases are TGTGCCAGCGGTGATCGACAGGGGGCGCGGAATTCGCCC. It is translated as CASGDRQGARNSP. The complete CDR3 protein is CASGDRQGARNSPLYF.

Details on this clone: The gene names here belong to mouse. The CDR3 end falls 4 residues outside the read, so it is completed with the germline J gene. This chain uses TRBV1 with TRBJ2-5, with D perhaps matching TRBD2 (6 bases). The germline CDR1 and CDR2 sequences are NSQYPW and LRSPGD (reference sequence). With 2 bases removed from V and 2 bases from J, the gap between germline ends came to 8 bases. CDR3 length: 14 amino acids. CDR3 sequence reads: CTCSASGAQDTQYF. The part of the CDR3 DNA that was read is TGCACCTGCAGTGCATCTGGGGCCCAAGAC.

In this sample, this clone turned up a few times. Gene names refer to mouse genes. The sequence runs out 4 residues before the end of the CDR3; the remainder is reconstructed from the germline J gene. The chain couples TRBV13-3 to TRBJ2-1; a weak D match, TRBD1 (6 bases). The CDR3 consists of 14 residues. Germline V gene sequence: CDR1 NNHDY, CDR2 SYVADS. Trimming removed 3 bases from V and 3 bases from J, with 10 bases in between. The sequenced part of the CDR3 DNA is TGTGCCAGCAGTGGAGGACAGCTCTATGCT. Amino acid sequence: CASSGGQLYA. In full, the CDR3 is CASSGGQLYAEQFF.

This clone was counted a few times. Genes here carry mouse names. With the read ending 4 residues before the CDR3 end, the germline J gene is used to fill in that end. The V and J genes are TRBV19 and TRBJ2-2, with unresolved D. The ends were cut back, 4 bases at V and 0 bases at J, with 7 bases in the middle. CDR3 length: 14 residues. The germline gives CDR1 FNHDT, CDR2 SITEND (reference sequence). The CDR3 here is CASSPPTNTGQLYF. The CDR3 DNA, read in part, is TGTGCCAGCAGTCCCCCAACAAACACCGGG.

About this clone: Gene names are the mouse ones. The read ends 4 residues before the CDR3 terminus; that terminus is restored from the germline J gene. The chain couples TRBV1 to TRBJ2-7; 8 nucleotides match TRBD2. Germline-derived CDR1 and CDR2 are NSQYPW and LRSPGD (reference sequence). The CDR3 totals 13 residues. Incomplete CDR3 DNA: TGCACCTGCAGTGCGGCTGGGGGGCAT. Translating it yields CTCSAAGGH. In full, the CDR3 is CTCSAAGGHEQYF. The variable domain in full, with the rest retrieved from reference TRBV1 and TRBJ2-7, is VTLLEQNPRWRLVPRGQAVNLRCILKNSQYPWMSWYQQDLQKQLQWLFTLRSPGDKEVKSLPGADYLATRVTDTELRLQVANMSQGRTLYCTCSAAGGHEQYFGPGTRLTVL.

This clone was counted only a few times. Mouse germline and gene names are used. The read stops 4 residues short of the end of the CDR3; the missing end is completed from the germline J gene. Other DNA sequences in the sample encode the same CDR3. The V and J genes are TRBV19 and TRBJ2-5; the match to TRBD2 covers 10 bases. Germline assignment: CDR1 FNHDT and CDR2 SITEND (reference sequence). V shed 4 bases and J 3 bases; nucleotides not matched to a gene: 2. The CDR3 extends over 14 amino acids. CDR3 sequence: CASSLDWGQDTQYF. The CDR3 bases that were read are TGTGCCAGCAGTCTGGACTGGGGGCAAGAC.

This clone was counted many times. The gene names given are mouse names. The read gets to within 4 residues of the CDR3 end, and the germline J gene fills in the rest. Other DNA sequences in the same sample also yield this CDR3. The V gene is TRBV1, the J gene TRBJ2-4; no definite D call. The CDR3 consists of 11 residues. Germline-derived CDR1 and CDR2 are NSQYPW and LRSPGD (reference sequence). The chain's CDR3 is CTCSAENTLYF. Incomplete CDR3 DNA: TGCACCTGCAGTGCAGAAAAC.

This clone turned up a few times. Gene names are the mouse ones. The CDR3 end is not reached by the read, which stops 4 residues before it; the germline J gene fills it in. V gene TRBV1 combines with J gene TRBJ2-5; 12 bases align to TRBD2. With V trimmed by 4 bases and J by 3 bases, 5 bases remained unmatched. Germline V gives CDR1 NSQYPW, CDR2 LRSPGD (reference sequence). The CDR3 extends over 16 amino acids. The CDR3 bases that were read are TGCACCTGCAGTGTTCCCGGGACTGGGGGGCAAGAC. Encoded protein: CTCSVPGTGGQD. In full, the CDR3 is CTCSVPGTGGQDTQYF.

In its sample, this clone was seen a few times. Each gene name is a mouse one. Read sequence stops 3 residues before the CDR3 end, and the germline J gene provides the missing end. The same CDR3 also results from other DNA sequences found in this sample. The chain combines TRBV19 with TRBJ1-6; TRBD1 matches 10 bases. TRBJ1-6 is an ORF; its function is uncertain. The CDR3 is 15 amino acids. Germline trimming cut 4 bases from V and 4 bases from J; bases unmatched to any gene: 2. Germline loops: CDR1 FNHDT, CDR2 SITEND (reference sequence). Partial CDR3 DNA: TGTGCCAGCAGTCCGGGACAGGGGTATAATTCGCCC. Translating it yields CASSPGQGYNSP. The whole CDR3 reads CASSPGQGYNSPLYF.

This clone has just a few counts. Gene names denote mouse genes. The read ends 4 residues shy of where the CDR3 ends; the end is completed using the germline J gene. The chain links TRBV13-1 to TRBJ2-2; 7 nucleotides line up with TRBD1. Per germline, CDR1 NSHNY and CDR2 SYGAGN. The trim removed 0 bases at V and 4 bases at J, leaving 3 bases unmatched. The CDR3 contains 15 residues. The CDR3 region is CASSDVDRATGQLYF. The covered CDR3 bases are TGTGCCAGCAGTGATGTTGACAGGGCCACCGGG.

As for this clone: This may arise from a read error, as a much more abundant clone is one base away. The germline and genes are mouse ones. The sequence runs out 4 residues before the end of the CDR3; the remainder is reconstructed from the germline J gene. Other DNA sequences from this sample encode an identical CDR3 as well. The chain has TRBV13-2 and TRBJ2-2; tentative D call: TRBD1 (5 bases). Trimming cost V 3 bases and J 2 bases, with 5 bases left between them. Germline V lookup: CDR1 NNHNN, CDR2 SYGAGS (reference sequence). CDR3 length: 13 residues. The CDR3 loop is CASGGQNTGQLYF. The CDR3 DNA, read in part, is TGTGCCAGCGGTGGACAGAACACCGGG.

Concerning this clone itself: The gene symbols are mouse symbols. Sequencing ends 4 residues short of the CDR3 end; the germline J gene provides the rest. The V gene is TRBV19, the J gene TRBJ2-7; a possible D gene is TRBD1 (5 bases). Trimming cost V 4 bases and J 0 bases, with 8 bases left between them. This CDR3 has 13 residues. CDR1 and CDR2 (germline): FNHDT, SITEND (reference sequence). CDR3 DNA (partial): TGTGCCAGCAGTCACAGGAACTCCTAT. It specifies CASSHRNSY. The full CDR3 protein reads CASSHRNSYEQYF. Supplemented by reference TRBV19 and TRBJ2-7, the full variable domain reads GGIITQTPKFLIGQEGQKLTLKCQQNFNHDTMYWYRQDSGKGLRLIYYSITENDLQKGDLSEGYDASREKKSSFSLTVTSAQKNEMAVFLCASSHRNSYEQYFGPGTRLTVL.

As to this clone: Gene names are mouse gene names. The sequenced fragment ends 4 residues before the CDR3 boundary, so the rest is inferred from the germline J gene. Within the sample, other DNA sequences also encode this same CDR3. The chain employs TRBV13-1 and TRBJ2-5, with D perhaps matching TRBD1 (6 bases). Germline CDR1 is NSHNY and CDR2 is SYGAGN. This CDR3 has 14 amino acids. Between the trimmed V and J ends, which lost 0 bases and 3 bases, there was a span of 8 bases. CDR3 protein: CASSDGGQQDTQYF. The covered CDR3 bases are TGTGCCAGCAGTGATGGTGGACAGCAAGAC.

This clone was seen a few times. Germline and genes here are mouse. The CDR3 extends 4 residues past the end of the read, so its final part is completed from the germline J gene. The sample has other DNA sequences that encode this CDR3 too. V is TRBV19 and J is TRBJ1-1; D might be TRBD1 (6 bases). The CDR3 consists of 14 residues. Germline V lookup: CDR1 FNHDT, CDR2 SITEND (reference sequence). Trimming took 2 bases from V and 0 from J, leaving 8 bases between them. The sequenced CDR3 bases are TGTGCCAGCAGTATCCGGACAGCAAACACA. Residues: CASSIRTANT. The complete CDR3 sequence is CASSIRTANTEVFF.

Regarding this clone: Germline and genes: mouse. The CDR3 region is CASGDAKTGVSAETLYF. Partial CDR3 DNA: TGTGCCAGCGGTGATGCAAAGACTGGGGTTAGTGCAGAA. The chain couples TRBV13-2 to TRBJ2-3, with TRBD2 matching over 8 bases. The CDR3 end falls 4 residues outside the read, so it is completed with the germline J gene. The CDR3 is 17 amino acids. Trimming cost V 0 bases and J 0 bases; bases outside gene matches: 6. CDR1 is NNHNN, CDR2 SYGAGS, per germline (reference sequence).

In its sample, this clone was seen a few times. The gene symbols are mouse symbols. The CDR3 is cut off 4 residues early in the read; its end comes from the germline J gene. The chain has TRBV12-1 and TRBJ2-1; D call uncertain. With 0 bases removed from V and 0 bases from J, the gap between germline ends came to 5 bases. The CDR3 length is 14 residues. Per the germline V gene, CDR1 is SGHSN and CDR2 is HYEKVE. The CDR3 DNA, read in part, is TGTGCCAGCTCTCTCCCAGCTAACTATGCT. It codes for CASSLPANYA. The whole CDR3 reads CASSLPANYAEQFF.